This T cell receptor beta chain emerged from a study of CD8 T cells in Susac syndrome. Study at large: Patients with Susac syndrome who were sequenced included more than 5 with active disease and about 8 in remission.

Purification of the CD8+ and CD4+ T cells relied on negative isolation, and TEMRA cells underwent FACS enrichment. V lost 6 bases and J lost 3; bases outside the gene matches: 22. Germline CDR1 and CDR2: DFQATT and SNEGSKA (reference sequence). This CDR3 has 20 residues. The RNA input was about 0.45 to 1 ug, and it was reverse transcribed with random hexamers. TCRdb used MiXCR to reprocess the immunoSEQ multiplex PCR reads, holding one entry per CDR3 protein. The profile shows roughly 200,000 distinct CDR3 sequences, roughly 91% of them singletons. The V gene is TRBV20-1, the J gene TRBJ2-7, with TRBD2 matching over 14 bases. The source material was CD4+ T cells from PBMCs. This clonotype was obtained from a human donor with Susac syndrome. DNA for the CDR3: TGCAGTGCGGAGGGCCTTCCGGGGGGCGGACTAGCGGGAGGACTCTACGAGCAGTACTTC. Translation: CSAEGLPGGGLAGGLYEQYF.